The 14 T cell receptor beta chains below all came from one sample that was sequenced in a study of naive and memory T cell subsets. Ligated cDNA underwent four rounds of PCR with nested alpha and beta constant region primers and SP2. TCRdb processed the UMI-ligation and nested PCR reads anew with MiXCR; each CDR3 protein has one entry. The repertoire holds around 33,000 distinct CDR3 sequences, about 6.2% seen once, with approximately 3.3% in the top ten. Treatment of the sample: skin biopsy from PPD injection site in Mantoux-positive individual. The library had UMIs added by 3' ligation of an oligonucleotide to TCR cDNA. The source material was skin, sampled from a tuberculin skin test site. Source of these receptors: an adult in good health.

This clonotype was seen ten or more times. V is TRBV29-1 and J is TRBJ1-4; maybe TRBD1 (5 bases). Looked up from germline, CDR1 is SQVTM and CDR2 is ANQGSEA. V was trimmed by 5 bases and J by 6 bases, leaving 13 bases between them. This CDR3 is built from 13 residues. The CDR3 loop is CSVSRASYEKLFF. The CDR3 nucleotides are TGCAGCGTTTCCAGGGCTTCGTATGAAAAACTGTTTTTT.

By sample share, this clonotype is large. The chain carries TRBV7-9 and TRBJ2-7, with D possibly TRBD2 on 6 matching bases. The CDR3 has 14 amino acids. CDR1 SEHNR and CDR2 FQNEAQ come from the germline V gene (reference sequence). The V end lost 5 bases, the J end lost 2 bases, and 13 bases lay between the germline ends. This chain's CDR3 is CASSEGLEAYEQYF. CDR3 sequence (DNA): TGTGCCAGCAGCGAGGGACTTGAAGCCTACGAGCAGTACTTC.

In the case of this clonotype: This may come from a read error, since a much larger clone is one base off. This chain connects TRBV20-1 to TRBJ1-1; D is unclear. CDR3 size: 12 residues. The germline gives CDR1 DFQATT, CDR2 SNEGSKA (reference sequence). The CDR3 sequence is CSASKGGTEASF. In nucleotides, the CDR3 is TGCAGTGCTAGCAAGGGTGGCACTGAAGCTTCCTTT.

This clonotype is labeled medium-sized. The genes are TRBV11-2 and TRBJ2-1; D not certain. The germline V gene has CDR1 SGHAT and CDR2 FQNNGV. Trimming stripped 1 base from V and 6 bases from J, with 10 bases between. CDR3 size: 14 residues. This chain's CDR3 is CASSLGSRGNEQFF. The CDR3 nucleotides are TGTGCCAGCAGCTTAGGATCCCGAGGCAATGAGCAGTTCTTC. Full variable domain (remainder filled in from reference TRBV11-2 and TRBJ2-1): EAGVAQSPRYKIIEKRQSVAFWCNPISGHATLYWYQQILGQGPKLLIQFQNNGVVDDSQLPKDRFSAERLKGVDSTLKIQPAKLEDSAVYLCASSLGSRGNEQFFGPGTRLTVL.

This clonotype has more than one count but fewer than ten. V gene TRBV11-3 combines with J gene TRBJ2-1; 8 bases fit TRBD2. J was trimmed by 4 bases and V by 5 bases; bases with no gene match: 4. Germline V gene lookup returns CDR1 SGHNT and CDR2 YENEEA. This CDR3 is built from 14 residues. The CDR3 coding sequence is TGTGCCAGCAGCCCGAGCGGGAGTTACAATGAGCAGTTCTTC. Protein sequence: CASSPSGSYNEQFF. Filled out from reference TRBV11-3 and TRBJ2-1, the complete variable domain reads EAGVVQSPRYKIIEKKQPVAFWCNPISGHNTLYWYLQNLGQGPELLIRYENEEAVDDSQLPKDRFSAERLKGVDSTLKIQPAELGDSAVYLCASSPSGSYNEQFFGPGTRLTVL.

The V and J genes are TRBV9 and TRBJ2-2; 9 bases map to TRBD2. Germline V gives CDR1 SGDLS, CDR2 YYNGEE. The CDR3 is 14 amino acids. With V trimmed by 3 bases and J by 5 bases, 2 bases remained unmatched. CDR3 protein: CASSALAGTGELFF. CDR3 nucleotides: TGTGCCAGCAGCGCCCTAGCGGGGACCGGGGAGCTGTTTTTT. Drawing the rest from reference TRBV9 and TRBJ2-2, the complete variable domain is DSGVTQTPKHLITATGQRVTLRCSPRSGDLSVYWYQQSLDQGLQFLIQYYNGEERAKGNILERFSAQQFPDLHSELNLSSLELGDSALYFCASSALAGTGELFFGEGSRLTVL.

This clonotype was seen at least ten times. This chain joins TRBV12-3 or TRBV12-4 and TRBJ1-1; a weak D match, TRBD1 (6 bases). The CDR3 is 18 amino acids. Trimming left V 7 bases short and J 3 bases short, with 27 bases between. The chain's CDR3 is CASTKRGVGRGRDTEAFF. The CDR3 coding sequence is TGTGCCAGCACAAAACGGGGAGTGGGCAGGGGAAGGGACACTGAAGCTTTCTTT.

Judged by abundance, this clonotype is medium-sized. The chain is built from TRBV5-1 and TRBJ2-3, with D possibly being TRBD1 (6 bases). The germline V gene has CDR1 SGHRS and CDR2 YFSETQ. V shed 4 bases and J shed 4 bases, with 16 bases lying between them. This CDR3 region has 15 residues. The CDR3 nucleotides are TGCGCCAGCAGCCCGGGGACACACCTTGCAGATACGCAGTATTTT. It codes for CASSPGTHLADTQYF.

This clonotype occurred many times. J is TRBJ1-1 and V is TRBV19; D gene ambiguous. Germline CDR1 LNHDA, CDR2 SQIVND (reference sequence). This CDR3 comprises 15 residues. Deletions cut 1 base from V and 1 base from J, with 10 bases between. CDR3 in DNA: TGTGCCAGTAGTATAGGACCGCTCCCGAACACTGAAGCTTTCTTT. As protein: CASSIGPLPNTEAFF.

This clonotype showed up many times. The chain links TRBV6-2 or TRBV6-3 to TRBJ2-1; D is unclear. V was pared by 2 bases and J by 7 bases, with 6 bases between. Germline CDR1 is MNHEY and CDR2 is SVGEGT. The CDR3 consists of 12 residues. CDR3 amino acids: CASSYGLNEQFF. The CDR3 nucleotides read TGTGCCAGCAGTTACGGTCTTAATGAGCAGTTCTTC.

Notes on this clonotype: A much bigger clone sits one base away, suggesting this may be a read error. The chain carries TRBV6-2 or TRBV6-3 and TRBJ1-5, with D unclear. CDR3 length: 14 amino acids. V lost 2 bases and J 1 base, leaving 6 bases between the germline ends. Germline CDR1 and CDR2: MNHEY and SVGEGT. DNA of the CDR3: TGTGCCAGCAGTTACACGGGAAGCAATCAGCCCCAGCATTTT. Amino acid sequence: CASSYTGSNQPQHF.

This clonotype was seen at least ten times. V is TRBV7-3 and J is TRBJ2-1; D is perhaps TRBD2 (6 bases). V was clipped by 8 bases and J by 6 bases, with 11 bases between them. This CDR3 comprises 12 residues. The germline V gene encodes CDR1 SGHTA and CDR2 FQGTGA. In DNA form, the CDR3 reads TGTGCCAGCGGGGGGACGGGCAATGAGCAGTTCTTC. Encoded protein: CASGGTGNEQFF.

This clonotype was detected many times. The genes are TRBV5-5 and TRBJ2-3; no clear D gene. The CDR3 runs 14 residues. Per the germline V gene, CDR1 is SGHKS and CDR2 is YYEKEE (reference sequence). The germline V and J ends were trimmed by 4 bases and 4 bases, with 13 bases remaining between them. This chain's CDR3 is CASSLDLGPDTQYF. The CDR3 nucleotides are TGTGCCAGCAGCCTTGATTTGGGTCCAGATACGCAGTATTTT.

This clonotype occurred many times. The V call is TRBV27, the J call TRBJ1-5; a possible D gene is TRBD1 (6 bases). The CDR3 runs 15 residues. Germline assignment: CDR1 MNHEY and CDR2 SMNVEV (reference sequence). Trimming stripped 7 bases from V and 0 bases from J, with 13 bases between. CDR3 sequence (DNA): TGTGCCAGCAAAGTGGGACAATATAGCAATCAGCCCCAGCATTTT. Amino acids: CASKVGQYSNQPQHF.